Listed below are T cell receptor beta chains from one sample, sequenced in a study of blood T cells in healthy people across ages. One entry per CDR3 protein results from TCRdb running MiXCR on the 5' RACE reads. Here the sample spans fewer than 800,000 distinct CDR3 sequences, approximately 21% being singletons. Material: blood. The receptors were gathered from a man aged 70 or older in good health. Each CDR3 is given with its conserved first and last residue. The order of the fields is clone size, V gene, D gene, J gene, CDR3 DNA, CDR3 protein. D genes are given only for firm matches. The listing skips clone size in some rows; elsewhere it reads once, few, many or a size class.

>few|TRBV20-1|NA|TRBJ2-3
TGCAGTGCTCCATACACAGATACGCAGTATTTT
CSAPYTDTQYF
>NA|TRBV2|NA|TRBJ2-1
TGTGCCAGCAGTGGGCACGGTAATGAGCAGTTCTTC
CASSGHGNEQFF
>many|TRBV29-1|NA|TRBJ2-1
TGCAGCGTCATAACGGGGGTGGTTTTTAATGAGCAGTTCTTC
CSVITGVVFNEQFF
>NA|TRBV4-1|TRBD1|TRBJ1-2
TGCGCCAGCAGCCAAGTGGGAGTCCCCGACAGGGGCCAAGAGGGCTACACCTTC
CASSQVGVPDRGQEGYTF
>few|TRBV6-5|NA|TRBJ2-7
TGTGCCAGCAGTTACTCCAAATTGATGGGAGGTAACTACGAGCAGTACTTC
CASSYSKLMGGNYEQYF
>few|TRBV5-1|TRBD2|TRBJ2-2
TGCGCCAGCCGGGACTACACTAACACCGGGGAGCTGTTTTTT
CASRDYTNTGELFF
>NA|TRBV20-1|NA|TRBJ2-3
TGCAGTGCTAGAGGAGAGGTCACAGATACGCAGTATTTT
CSARGEVTDTQYF
>NA|TRBV12-5|NA|TRBJ2-4
TGTGCTAGTGGTTTATCGCGAGACAGGCGACAAAACATTCAGTACTTC
CASGLSRDRRQNIQYF
>few|TRBV7-2|TRBD1|TRBJ1-4
TGTGCCAGCAGCTCAGACAGGGGACCAAATGAAAAACTGTTTTTT
CASSSDRGPNEKLFF
>NA|TRBV29-1|TRBD2|TRBJ2-1
TGCAGCGTGCGACTAGCGGGAGGGCCGAATGAGCAGTTCTTC
CSVRLAGGPNEQFF
>few|TRBV20-1|NA|TRBJ2-7
TGCAGTGCTAGAGATCGCCTGGGCGGAGGCTCCTACGAGCAGTACTTC
CSARDRLGGGSYEQYF
>many|TRBV6-1|NA|TRBJ2-6
TGTGCCAGCAGTATCAGGGGATCTGGGGCCAACGTCCTGACTTTC
CASSIRGSGANVLTF
>NA|TRBV20-1|NA|TRBJ2-5
TGCAGTGCCAGACCCCCGCACCAAGAGACCCAGTACTTC
CSARPPHQETQYF
>NA|TRBV7-8|NA|TRBJ2-5
TGTGCCAGCAGCTTATTTTCTAGCACGGAGACCCAGTACTTC
CASSLFSSTETQYF
>many|TRBV27|NA|TRBJ2-3
TGTGCCAGCAGTTTCTCAGTCTCAGGGACAGATACGCAGTATTTT
CASSFSVSGTDTQYF
>few|TRBV7-3|NA|TRBJ2-3
TGTGCCAGCAGCTTGCTAGGCAGGGCCACAGATACGCAGTATTTT
CASSLLGRATDTQYF
>many|TRBV2|NA|TRBJ2-1
TGTGCCAGCAATGGTGTAGGAGGGCCCGAGCAGTTCTTC
CASNGVGGPEQFF
>few|TRBV7-6|NA|TRBJ2-5
TGTGCCAGCAGCTTCAGCAGGGGAGTTGGTGAGACCCGGTACTTC
CASSFSRGVGETRYF
>few|TRBV25-1|TRBD1|TRBJ2-5
TGTGCCAGCAGTCGACAGGGGATGGGGGAGACCCAGTACTTC
CASSRQGMGETQYF
>few|TRBV3-1|TRBD1|TRBJ2-1
TGTGCCAGCAGCCAAAAACAGGGGGCTTACAATGAGCAGTTCTTC
CASSQKQGAYNEQFF
>NA|TRBV11-2|TRBD2|TRBJ2-7
TGTGCCAGCAGCTTAGCCGACGGACTAGCGGCTACCTACGAGCAGTACTTC
CASSLADGLAATYEQYF
>few|TRBV20-1|NA|TRBJ2-1
TGCAGTGCTAGAGATTCGATTGGTTCCAGCTCCTACAATGAGCAGTTCTTC
CSARDSIGSSSYNEQFF
>few|TRBV7-2|NA|TRBJ2-7
TGTGCCAGCAGCCTGCGACGACAGGAATCCTACGAGCAGTACTTC
CASSLRRQESYEQYF
>many|TRBV2|NA|TRBJ2-5
TGTGCCAGCAGTTACAGGGACCAAGAGACCCAGTACTTC
CASSYRDQETQYF
>few|TRBV28|NA|TRBJ1-6
TGTGCCAGCAGGGGCCAACTCTATAATTCACCCCTCCACTTT
CASRGQLYNSPLHF
>few|TRBV12-3/TRBV12-4|NA|TRBJ2-7
TGTGCCAGCAGCCCAGGGTTTGCCCGCGAGCAGTACTTC
CASSPGFAREQYF
>few|TRBV25-1|NA|TRBJ2-7
TGTGCCAGCAGCGAGACCGCTTCCCACAACCTAATCTCCTACGAGCAGTACTTC
CASSETASHNLISYEQYF
>NA|TRBV5-8|NA|TRBJ2-4
TGTGCCAGCAGCACCGGACAAGTAGCCAAAAACATTCAGTACTTC
CASSTGQVAKNIQYF
>NA|TRBV2|TRBD1|TRBJ2-4
TGTGCCAGCGGCCGCAGACAGGGCAGGAACATTCAGTACTTC
CASGRRQGRNIQYF